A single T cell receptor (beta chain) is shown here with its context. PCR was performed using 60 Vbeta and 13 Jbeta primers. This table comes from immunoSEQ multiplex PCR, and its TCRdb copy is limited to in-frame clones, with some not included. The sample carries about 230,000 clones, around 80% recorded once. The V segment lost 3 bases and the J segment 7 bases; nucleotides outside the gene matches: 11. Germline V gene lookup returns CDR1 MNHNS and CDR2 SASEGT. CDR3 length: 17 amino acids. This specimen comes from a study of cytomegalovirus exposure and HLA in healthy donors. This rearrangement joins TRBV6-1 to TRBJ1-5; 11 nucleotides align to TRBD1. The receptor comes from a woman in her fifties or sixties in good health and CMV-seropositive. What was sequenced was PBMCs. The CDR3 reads CASSEGSGTGGHQPQHF. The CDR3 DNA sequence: TGTGCCAGCAGTGAGGGATCCGGGACAGGGGGTCACCAGCCCCAGCATTTT.